Listed below are T cell receptor beta chains from one sample, sequenced in a study of T-cell memory formation after mild COVID-19. A single record per CDR3 protein comes from TCRdb applying MiXCR to the 5' RACE reads. The data contain 500,000 to 550,000 distinct CDR3 sequences, approximately 20% of them singletons. The sample consisted of PBMCs or a T cell subset sorted from them (not recorded which). The source is an adult woman who had mild COVID-19 (a few samples of this study predate the infection). Cell type and time point are not known. CDR3s include the opening cysteine and the closing phenylalanine or tryptophan. D genes are given only for firm matches. A clone size is listed for some rows: how often the clone was seen (once, few, many), or a class if it is expanded.

TRBV10-3	-	-	TRBJ1-5	TGTGCTCTGGCTGCAGGGTCAGACCAGCCCCAGCATTTT	CALAAGSDQPQHF
TRBV11-3	few	-	TRBJ1-1	TGTGCCAGCAGCTTAGGAGGGACGATGAACACTGAAGCTTTCTTT	CASSLGGTMNTEAFF
TRBV7-2	-	-	TRBJ1-2	TGTGCCAGCAGCTTAGAAGCGGGCCGGCAGGGCTACACCTTC	CASSLEAGRQGYTF
TRBV20-1	few	-	TRBJ1-1	TGCAGTGCCAGGAATATCGGAGCTTTCTTT	CSARNIGAFF
TRBV19	few	-	TRBJ1-5	TGTGCCAGTAGTACGACAGGTGTGGGTCAGCCCCAGCATTTT	CASSTTGVGQPQHF
TRBV6-2/TRBV6-3	-	-	TRBJ2-7	TGTGCCAGCAGAAGGGCGAATGGGGACGAGCAGTACTTC	CASRRANGDEQYF
TRBV5-1	-	-	TRBJ2-3	TGCGCCAGCAGCTTGGCCGCGAGAGGGACCTCCAGTAGGGTGGATACGCAGTATTTT	CASSLAARGTSSRVDTQYF
TRBV12-3/TRBV12-4	-	-	TRBJ2-3	TGTGCCAGCGGTCTCCGGGATGACACAGATACGCAGTATTTT	CASGLRDDTDTQYF
TRBV24-1	many	-	TRBJ2-1	TGTGCCACCAGTGATAACTCAGGGAGGACTTTCTACAATGAGCAGTTCTTC	CATSDNSGRTFYNEQFF
TRBV5-1	-	-	TRBJ2-7	TGCGCCAGCAACGTTGACTTTTCCTACGAGCAGTACTTC	CASNVDFSYEQYF
TRBV19	-	-	TRBJ1-1	TGTGCCAGTAGTATAGCTGTCAGGGGGAACACTGAAGCTTTCTTT	CASSIAVRGNTEAFF
TRBV4-2	few	-	TRBJ2-1	TGTGCCAGCAGCCAAGGAACCTTCTATGAGCAGTTCTTC	CASSQGTFYEQFF
TRBV29-1	few	TRBD1	TRBJ1-2	TGCAGCGTTGAAGATCGGACAGGGGGCACGGGCTACACCTTC	CSVEDRTGGTGYTF
TRBV29-1	few	TRBD2	TRBJ2-1	TGCAGCGTTGAAGTGACTAGCGGGAATGAGCAGTTCTTC	CSVEVTSGNEQFF
TRBV7-9	few	-	TRBJ2-7	TGTGCCAGCAGCCATGGTCCCGGGCAGTACTTC	CASSHGPGQYF
TRBV21-1	-	-	TRBJ2-6	TGTGCCAGCAGCAAAGGTCAGGGTCCGGGGTCTGGGGCCAACGTCCTGACTTTC	CASSKGQGPGSGANVLTF
TRBV5-1	few	TRBD2	TRBJ2-1	TGCGCCAGCAGCTTACACGGGACTAGCGGGGGGGCGTCTGGGAATGAGCAGTTCTTC	CASSLHGTSGGASGNEQFF
TRBV2	-	-	TRBJ2-7	TGTGCCAGCAGTGTCCTAGAGCAGTACTTC	CASSVLEQYF
TRBV25-1	-	-	TRBJ1-1	TGTGCCAGCAGTGGACCCACTGAATATGAAGCTTTCTTT	CASSGPTEYEAFF
TRBV30	-	-	TRBJ2-2	TGTGCCTGGACCAGGTTTAACACCGGGGAGCTGTTTTTT	CAWTRFNTGELFF
TRBV7-9	-	-	TRBJ2-1	TGTGCCAGCAGCTTAGGCGGGGCCAGTGCCAATGAGCAGTTCTTC	CASSLGGASANEQFF
TRBV7-2	-	-	TRBJ2-2	TGTGCCAGCAGCTTATTTAAGAACACCGGGGAGCTGTTTTTT	CASSLFKNTGELFF
TRBV6-5	many	-	TRBJ2-5	TGTGCCAGCAGTTACTCACAAGAGACCCAGTACTTC	CASSYSQETQYF
TRBV20-1	few	TRBD2	TRBJ2-1	TGCAGTGCTATTGATCCCCGGGGGGGCCAAAACAATGAGCAGTTCTTC	CSAIDPRGGQNNEQFF
TRBV7-2	-	-	TRBJ1-3	TGTGCCAGCAGCTTCTCGCAGGGGTACGGAAACACCATATATTTT	CASSFSQGYGNTIYF
TRBV7-3	-	-	TRBJ2-3	TGTGCCAGCAGCTTAACGTCTGCGTCTAGCACAGATACGCAGTATTTT	CASSLTSASSTDTQYF
TRBV4-1	-	-	TRBJ1-1	TGCGCCAGCAGCCAAGGGTTGGGGCAGGGAGTGAACACTGAAGCTTTCTTT	CASSQGLGQGVNTEAFF
TRBV5-6	-	-	TRBJ2-1	TGTGCCAGCAGCTTGAATCACCCCTACAATGAGCAGTTCTTC	CASSLNHPYNEQFF
TRBV12-3/TRBV12-4	-	-	TRBJ2-7	TGTGCCAGCAGTTCTGTCTTCCAGCGGTCCTACGAGCAGTACTTC	CASSSVFQRSYEQYF
TRBV12-5	-	-	TRBJ2-5	TGTGCTAGTGGTTTGGACAAGACTAGGGAGACCCAGTACTTC	CASGLDKTRETQYF
TRBV3-1	-	TRBD2	TRBJ2-1	TGTGCCAGCAGCTCCCGGACTAGCGGGAGGCTCTCCTACAATGAGCAGTTCTTC	CASSSRTSGRLSYNEQFF
TRBV12-3/TRBV12-4	-	-	TRBJ1-5	TGTGCCAGCAGTTTAGCAGGGAACAATCAGCCCCAGCATTTT	CASSLAGNNQPQHF
TRBV5-1	-	-	TRBJ2-3	TGCGCCAGCAGCTTTACAGGGACCACAGATACGCAGTATTTT	CASSFTGTTDTQYF
TRBV9	few	TRBD1	TRBJ2-1	TGTGCCAGCAGTTTAAAGGGGGCGCAGAAAGATGAGCAGTTCTTC	CASSLKGAQKDEQFF
TRBV7-2	-	-	TRBJ1-2	TGTGCCAGCAGCTTAGTCAAGGGGGACTATGGCTACACCTTC	CASSLVKGDYGYTF
TRBV20-1	-	-	TRBJ1-5	TGCAGTGCTAGGGACAGCAATCAGCCCCAGCATTTT	CSARDSNQPQHF
TRBV27	few	-	TRBJ2-7	TGTGCCAGCAGTTTTAGAGACGGACCCTACGAGCAGTACTTC	CASSFRDGPYEQYF
TRBV4-1	few	TRBD1	TRBJ2-7	TGCGCCAGCAGCCAAGATACCAATTGGGACAGGGGGTACGAGCAGTACTTC	CASSQDTNWDRGYEQYF
TRBV4-3	-	TRBD2	TRBJ2-7	TGCGCCAGCAGCCAGGGCATGGGGACTAGCGGGAGCTACGAGCAGTACTTC	CASSQGMGTSGSYEQYF
TRBV3-1	-	TRBD1	TRBJ2-7	TGTGCCAGCAGCCGAGGACAGGGGGCTTCGACCTACGAGCAGTACTTC	CASSRGQGASTYEQYF
TRBV3-1	many	TRBD2	TRBJ2-2	TGTGCCAGCAGCCGCGGGGGGACCGGGGAGCTGTTTTTT	CASSRGGTGELFF
TRBV15	-	-	TRBJ1-2	TGTGCCACCAGCAGAGATACCTATGGCTACACCTTC	CATSRDTYGYTF
TRBV12-3/TRBV12-4	-	-	TRBJ1-2	TGTGCCAGCAGTCCTCACCGTCTGGGGCAATCGAACTATGGCTACACCTTC	CASSPHRLGQSNYGYTF
TRBV29-1	-	TRBD1	TRBJ1-2	TGCAGCGCCGCCGGGACAGGGAGTTCCTATGGCTACACCTTC	CSAAGTGSSYGYTF
TRBV20-1	-	TRBD1	TRBJ1-5	TGCAGTGCTACCGGACAGGGGGCATGGAATCAGCCCCAGCATTTT	CSATGQGAWNQPQHF
TRBV19	-	-	TRBJ2-7	TGTGCCAGTGGCAGAACCTACGAGCAGTACTTC	CASGRTYEQYF
TRBV5-1	few	TRBD1	TRBJ2-7	TGCGCCAGCAGCGGCGGACAGGGAACCTACGAGCAGTACTTC	CASSGGQGTYEQYF
TRBV5-4	few	-	TRBJ2-5	TGTGCCAGCAGCGCGGACACCCAAGAGACCCAGTACTTC	CASSADTQETQYF
TRBV12-3/TRBV12-4	-	-	TRBJ1-1	TGTGCCAGCAGTTTCCCCGCTCGGCGCACTGAAGCTTTCTTT	CASSFPARRTEAFF
TRBV7-6	-	TRBD2	TRBJ2-1	TGTGCCAGCAGCTTAGGGAGAGCGGGGGGGCCGAACAATGAGCAGTTCTTC	CASSLGRAGGPNNEQFF
TRBV7-9	few	-	TRBJ1-4	TGTGCCAGCTTACAGGGTGCCCAAGAAAAACTGTTTTTT	CASLQGAQEKLFF
TRBV9	-	-	TRBJ1-5	TGTGCCAGCAGCACAGACCGGCCACTTCGCAATCAGCCCCAGCATTTT	CASSTDRPLRNQPQHF